This record covers a single TCR beta chain. These data are taken from a study of technical replicates of blood from several donors. Assay: immunoSEQ multiplex PCR; the TCRdb copy retains only in-frame clones and omits some. The table has about 15,000 clones, approximately 80% seen once; the top ten hold approximately 12%. This CDR3 spans 16 amino acids. The germline V gene has CDR1 SNHLY and CDR2 FYNNEI. Unmatched junction bases numbered 6, after V lost 2 bases and J lost 4 bases. J is TRBJ2-3 and V is TRBV2; 10 positions match TRBD2. The sample was PBMCs. This TCR derives from a human donor in good health. CDR3: CASSESGLAGADTQYF. CDR3 nucleotide sequence: TGTGCCAGCAGTGAATCGGGGCTAGCGGGAGCAGATACGCAGTATTTT.